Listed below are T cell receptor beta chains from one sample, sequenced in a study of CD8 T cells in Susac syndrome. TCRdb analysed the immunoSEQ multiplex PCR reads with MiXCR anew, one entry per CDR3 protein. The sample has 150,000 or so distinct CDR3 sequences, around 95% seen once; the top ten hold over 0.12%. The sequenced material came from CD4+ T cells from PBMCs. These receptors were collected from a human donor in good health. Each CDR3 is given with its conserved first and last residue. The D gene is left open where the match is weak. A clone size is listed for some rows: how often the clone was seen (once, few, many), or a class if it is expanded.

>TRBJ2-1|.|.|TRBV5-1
CASSLGQPYNEQFF
TGCGCCAGCAGCTTGGGACAGCCTTACAATGAGCAGTTCTTC
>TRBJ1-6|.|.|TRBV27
CASSPGPSPLHF
TGTGCCAGCAGTCCCGGCCCTTCACCCCTCCACTTT
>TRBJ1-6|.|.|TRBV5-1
CASSFRDNQVNSPLHF
TGCGCCAGCAGCTTTCGGGACAACCAGGTTAATTCACCCCTCCACTTT
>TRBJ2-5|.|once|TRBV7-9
CASSWFDRETQYF
TGTGCCAGCAGCTGGTTCGACAGAGAGACCCAGTACTTC
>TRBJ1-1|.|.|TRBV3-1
CASSQVVNTEAFF
TGTGCCAGCAGCCAAGTCGTCAACACTGAAGCTTTCTTT
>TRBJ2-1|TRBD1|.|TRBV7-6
CASSIGQGRNEQFF
TGTGCCAGCAGCATCGGACAGGGCCGGAATGAGCAGTTCTTC
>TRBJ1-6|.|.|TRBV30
CAWSWQDNSPLHF
TGTGCCTGGAGTTGGCAGGACAATTCACCCCTCCACTTT
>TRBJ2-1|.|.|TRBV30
CAWSVGPSRYNEQFF
TGTGCCTGGAGTGTGGGTCCTTCCCGTTACAATGAGCAGTTCTTC
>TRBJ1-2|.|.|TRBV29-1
CSVDTTLNYGYTF
TGCAGCGTTGACACCACCCTAAACTATGGCTACACCTTC
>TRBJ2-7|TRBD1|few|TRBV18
CASSPGTGASYEQYF
TGTGCCAGCTCACCAGGGACAGGAGCCAGCTACGAGCAGTACTTC
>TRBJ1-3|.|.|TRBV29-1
CSVVESGNTIYF
TGCAGCGTTGTCGAGTCTGGAAACACCATATATTTT
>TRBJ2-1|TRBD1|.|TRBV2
CASSLFPGQGISYNEQFF
TGTGCCAGCAGTTTATTTCCGGGACAGGGTATCTCCTACAATGAGCAGTTCTTC
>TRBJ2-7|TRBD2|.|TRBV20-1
CSAPWERGPSYEQYF
TGCAGTGCACCCTGGGAGCGGGGCCCCTCCTACGAGCAGTACTTC
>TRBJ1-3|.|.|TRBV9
CASSVVAGGDTIYF
TGTGCCAGCAGCGTAGTCGCCGGGGGGGACACCATATATTTT
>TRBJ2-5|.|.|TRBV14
CASSPEQAIQETQYF
TGTGCCAGCAGCCCGGAACAGGCTATCCAAGAGACCCAGTACTTC
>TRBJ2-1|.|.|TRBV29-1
CSVGTVGQFF
TGCAGCGTAGGAACAGTGGGGCAGTTCTTC
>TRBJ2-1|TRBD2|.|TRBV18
CASSPGLAGGNEQFF
TGTGCCAGCTCACCAGGCCTAGCGGGGGGCAATGAGCAGTTCTTC
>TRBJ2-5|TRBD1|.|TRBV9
CASSDGTAYQETQYF
TGTGCCAGCAGCGACGGGACAGCTTACCAAGAGACCCAGTACTTC
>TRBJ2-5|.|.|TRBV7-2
CASSTMGVRGETQYF
TGTGCCAGCAGCACAATGGGGGTTAGGGGAGAGACCCAGTACTTC
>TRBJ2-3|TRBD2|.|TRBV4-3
CASSQAVASGVSTDTQYF
TGCGCCAGCAGCCAAGCGGTTGCTAGCGGGGTTAGCACAGATACGCAGTATTTT
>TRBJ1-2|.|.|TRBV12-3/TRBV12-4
CASTDRYGYTF
TGTGCCAGCACCGACAGATACGGCTACACCTTC
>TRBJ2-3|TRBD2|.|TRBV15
CATSREGLGGSTDTQYF
TGTGCCACCAGCAGAGAGGGACTAGGGGGGTCCACAGATACGCAGTATTTT
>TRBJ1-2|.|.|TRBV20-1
CSLDATTGYTF
TGCAGTCTTGACGCTACTACCGGCTACACCTTC
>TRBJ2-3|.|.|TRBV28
CASSLDRDTQYF
TGTGCCAGCAGTTTGGATCGAGATACGCAGTATTTT
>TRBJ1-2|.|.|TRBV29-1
CSVGQTLYGYTF
TGCAGCGTTGGACAGACCCTCTATGGCTACACCTTC
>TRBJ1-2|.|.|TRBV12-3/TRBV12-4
CASSLGGGYGYTF
TGTGCCAGCAGTTTAGGCGGGGGCTATGGCTACACCTTC
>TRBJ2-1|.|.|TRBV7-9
CASSFGVPESEQFF
TGTGCCAGCAGCTTTGGGGTCCCAGAGAGTGAGCAGTTCTTC
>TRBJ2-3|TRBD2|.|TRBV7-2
CASSLRTSIGDTQYF
TGTGCCAGCAGCCTCCGGACTAGCATAGGAGATACGCAGTATTTT
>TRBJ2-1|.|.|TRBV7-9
CASSFPYNEQFF
TGTGCCAGCAGCTTCCCCTACAATGAGCAGTTCTTC
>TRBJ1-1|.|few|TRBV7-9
CASSLGRTEAFF
TGTGCCAGCAGCTTAGGCCGGACTGAAGCTTTCTTT
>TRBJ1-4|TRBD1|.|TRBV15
CATSRERVGTDWTATNEKLFF
TGTGCCACCAGCAGAGAGAGAGTGGGGACAGACTGGACCGCAACTAATGAAAAACTGTTTTTT
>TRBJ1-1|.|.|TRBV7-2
CASSPSPSAYTEAFF
TGTGCCAGCAGCCCCAGTCCCAGTGCGTACACTGAAGCTTTCTTT
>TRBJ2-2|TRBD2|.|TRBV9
CASSVGLAGSNTGELFF
TGTGCCAGCAGCGTAGGTCTAGCGGGGTCGAACACCGGGGAGCTGTTTTTT
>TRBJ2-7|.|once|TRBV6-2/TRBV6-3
CASTAPTGSYEQYF
TGTGCCAGCACTGCACCAACAGGTTCCTACGAGCAGTACTTC
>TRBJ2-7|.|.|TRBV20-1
CSAPNLQGYEQYF
TGCAGTGCTCCTAATCTACAGGGCTACGAGCAGTACTTC
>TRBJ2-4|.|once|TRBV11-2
CASSLGQKNIQYF
TGTGCCAGCAGCTTAGGGCAGAAAAACATTCAGTACTTC
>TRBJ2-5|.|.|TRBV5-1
CASSLGYRQETQYF
TGCGCCAGCAGCTTGGGATACCGACAAGAGACCCAGTACTTC
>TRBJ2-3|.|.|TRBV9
CASSVMPARTDTQYF
TGTGCCAGCAGCGTAATGCCCGCACGCACAGATACGCAGTATTTT
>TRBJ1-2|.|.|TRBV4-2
CASSQEASAKGYGYTF
TGTGCCAGCAGCCAAGAGGCCTCGGCAAAGGGGTATGGCTACACCTTC
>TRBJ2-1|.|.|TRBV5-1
CASSVKGGYNEQFF
TGCGCCAGCAGCGTGAAGGGTGGATACAATGAGCAGTTCTTC
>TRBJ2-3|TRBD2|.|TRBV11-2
CASSRGASGADTQYF
TGTGCCAGCAGTAGGGGGGCTAGCGGGGCAGATACGCAGTATTTT
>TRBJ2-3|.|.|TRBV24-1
CATSDPAGAGDTQYF
TGTGCCACCAGTGATCCCGCGGGGGCTGGAGATACGCAGTATTTT
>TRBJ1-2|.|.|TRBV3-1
CASSQSTASYGYTF
TGTGCCAGCAGCCAATCGACAGCCTCCTATGGCTACACCTTC